These 24 T cell receptor beta chains share one sample of origin, sequenced in a study of preoperative IRX-2 immunotherapy in early breast cancer. Noted treatment: preoperative locoregional IRX-2 cytokine immunotherapy. Measured with immunoSEQ multiplex PCR; TCRdb has only the in-frame clones, and not every one. Of roughly 5,100 clones detected, around 64% appear once; the ten largest clones hold approximately 11%. The specimen comprised tumor tissue, sampled before IRX-2 immunotherapy. These receptors were collected from a human donor with breast cancer.

This clone was observed once. J is TRBJ1-3 and V is TRBV18, with D tentatively TRBD1 (6 bases). V lost 3 bases to trimming and J lost 0 bases, with 15 bases between them. Germline CDR1 and CDR2: KGHSH and LQKENI. This CDR3 spans 17 amino acids. The CDR3 loop reads CASSPYSDRLSGNTIYF. DNA for the CDR3: TGTGCCAGCTCACCTTATTCGGACAGACTCTCTGGAAACACCATATATTTT.

As for this clone: This may be a read error: a much more frequent sequence differs by one nucleotide. The chain employs TRBV7-6 and TRBJ2-7, with D tentatively TRBD1 or TRBD2 (5 bases each). Germline-derived CDR1 and CDR2 are SGHVS and FNYEAQ. The CDR3 totals 15 residues. CDR3 residues: CASSPQDSPVDEQYF. In nucleotides, the CDR3 is TGTGCCAGCAGCCCACAGGACTCTCCAGTGGACGAGCAGTATTTC.

The CDR3 protein is CASSRGHEQYF. CDR3 nucleotide sequence: TGTGCCAGCAGCCGAGGCCACGAGCAGTACTTC. The V gene is TRBV6-9, the J gene TRBJ2-7; D is ambiguous. V lost 6 bases and J lost 5, with 8 bases in between. The germline CDR1 and CDR2 sequences are MNHGY and SVAAGI. The CDR3 contains 11 residues.

This chain connects TRBV19 to TRBJ1-1, with D hard to call. The CDR3 sequence is 14 residues long. Deletions cut 5 bases from V and 2 bases from J, with 12 bases between. Germline CDR1 reads LNHDA; CDR2 reads SQIVND (reference sequence). CDR3 DNA: TGTGCCAGTAGTTCTGTAAGCGCTAACACTGAAGCTTTCTTT. It encodes CASSSVSANTEAFF.

The chain's CDR3 is CASSQELPTETQYF. DNA of the CDR3: TGCGCCAGCAGCCAAGAACTCCCGACAGAGACCCAGTACTTC. The gene calls are TRBV1 and TRBJ2-5. TRBV1 represents a pseudogene. The CDR3 has 14 residues.

V usage is TRBV19 and J usage is TRBJ1-2, with 7 bases identical to TRBD1. CDR1 LNHDA and CDR2 SQIVND come from the germline V gene (reference sequence). The CDR3 has 16 residues. V lost 2 bases, J lost 3 bases, and 9 bases stayed unmatched. The CDR3 DNA sequence: TGTGCCAGTAGTATACCCCTACAGGGGTCATACTATGGCTACACCTTC. Translating gives CASSIPLQGSYYGYTF.

This chain uses TRBV5-1 with TRBJ1-1; perhaps TRBD1 as D (5 bases). The V gene's germline CDR1 is SGHRS and CDR2 YFSETQ. V gave up 3 bases and J gave up 1 base, with 16 bases separating them. The CDR3 runs 16 residues. The CDR3 DNA is TGCGCCAGCAGCTCTGATCCCGGGACGTCGAACACTGAAGCTTTCTTT. Translation: CASSSDPGTSNTEAFF.

By share, this clone counts as large. The V call is TRBV29-1, the J call TRBJ1-1; D gene unclear. Deletions cut 6 bases from V and 7 bases from J, with 15 bases between. The CDR3 has 12 residues. The germline V gene encodes CDR1 SQVTM and CDR2 ANQGSEA. Here the CDR3 reads CSVPKTQVEAFF. The CDR3 nucleotides are TGCAGCGTCCCTAAAACTCAGGTTGAAGCTTTCTTT.

The chain uses TRBV7-6 and TRBJ2-1; TRBD1 matches 10 bases. Germline lookup yields CDR1 SGHVS and CDR2 FNYEAQ. V lost 1 base to trimming and J lost 8 bases; unmatched junction nucleotides: 8. This CDR3 has 16 amino acids. CDR3 coding DNA: TGTGCCAGCAGCTTAGTCGGACAGGGGGTTTTCGATGAGCAGTTCTTC. This sequence encodes CASSLVGQGVFDEQFF.

V and J are TRBV30 and TRBJ2-5; no clear D gene. The CDR3 contains 13 residues. Germline assignment: CDR1 GTSNPN and CDR2 SVGIG (reference sequence). Trimming left V 1 base short and J 2 bases short, with 8 bases between. Here the CDR3 DNA reads TGTGCCTGGAGTGCGACTTTTCAAGAGACCCAGTACTTC. Translating it yields CAWSATFQETQYF.

Only one count was recorded for this clone. The chain carries TRBV8-2 and TRBJ1-4. TRBV8-2 is a documented pseudogene. The CDR3 totals 14 residues. CDR3 bases: TGTGCCAGCAGTCCGGGCGGGCATAGTGAAAAACTGTTTTTT. Translated: CASSPGGHSEKLFF.

This chain joins TRBV5-1 and TRBJ2-1; D is unresolved. Trimming cost V 4 bases and J 0 bases, with 14 bases left between them. CDR3 size: 16 residues. Per germline, CDR1 SGHRS and CDR2 YFSETQ. CDR3: CASSPTTLSSYNEQFF. The DNA for the CDR3 is TGCGCCAGCAGCCCCACCACTTTAAGCTCCTACAATGAGCAGTTCTTC.

The rearrangement uses TRBV28 and TRBJ2-7; D gene unclear. Germline V gene sequence: CDR1 MDHEN, CDR2 SYDVKM. The V and J ends lost 5 bases and 2 bases respectively, with 10 bases between them. CDR3 length equals 13 residues. CDR3 nucleotides: TGTGCCAGCAGTATTGCGCCAACCTACGAGCAGTACTTC. The encoded protein is CASSIAPTYEQYF.

The rearrangement links TRBV6-7 to TRBJ2-2, with a weak D call TRBD2 (5 bases). TRBV6-7 is noted as an ORF with a role that remains uncertain. This CDR3 region has 15 residues. Trimming stripped 5 bases from V and 4 bases from J, with 14 bases between. This CDR3 is CASSENQAGTGELFF. The CDR3 region has the DNA TGTGCCAGCAGTGAAAACCAGGCGGGCACCGGGGAGCTGTTTTTT.

The chain recombines TRBV23-1 with TRBJ1-5; D is unclear. TRBV23-1 is placed among ORFs of uncertain function. Trimming pared 6 bases from V and 4 bases from J, leaving 16 bases between. CDR3 length: 15 residues. In nucleotides, the CDR3 is TGCGCCAGCAGCCAAGATTCCCGAAAGAATCAGCCCCAGCATTTT. Protein: CASSQDSRKNQPQHF.

J is TRBJ2-6 and V is TRBV11-3; weak D call: TRBD1 (6 bases). Germline values: CDR1 SGHNT, CDR2 YENEEA. CDR3 size: 15 residues. V was cut by 5 bases and J by 1 base, with 9 bases left in between. Written as DNA, the CDR3 is TGTGCCAGCAGCGCCAGGGGATCTGGGGCCAACGTCCTGACTTTC. This sequence encodes CASSARGSGANVLTF.

The rearrangement uses TRBV12-5 and TRBJ1-3; a weak D match, TRBD1 (6 bases). Per the germline V gene, CDR1 is LGHNT and CDR2 is FRNRAP. This CDR3 comprises 12 residues. The CDR3 bases are TGTGGACGCAGGGGCTCTGGAAACACCATATATTTT. This translates into CGRRGSGNTIYF.

The chain uses TRBV7-1 and TRBJ2-7; perhaps D is TRBD1 or TRBD2 (5 bases each). TRBV7-1 is an ORF, with its function uncertain. CDR3 length equals 16 residues. V lost 4 bases, J lost 0 bases, and 16 bases lay in between. This chain's CDR3 is CASSLVGAASSYEQYF. The CDR3 DNA reads TGTGCCAGCAGCTTAGTCGGGGCAGCGAGCTCCTACGAGCAGTACTTC.

This chain connects TRBV7-1 to TRBJ2-5; 7 bases are shared with TRBD1. TRBV7-1 is identified as an open reading frame with a role that is uncertain. CDR3 size: 14 residues. V lost 4 bases, J lost 5 bases, and 7 bases stayed unmatched. CDR3: CASSLEQGIETQYF. CDR3 sequence (DNA): TGTGCCAGCAGCTTAGAACAGGGGATTGAGACCCAGTACTTC.

This clone occurred a few times. The V call is TRBV25-1, the J call TRBJ2-2; D is ambiguous. The CDR3 is 13 residues long. Germline CDR1 reads MGHDK; CDR2 reads SYGVNS. Trimming took 4 bases from V and 3 from J, leaving 6 bases between them. CDR3 nucleotide sequence: TGTGCCAGCAGTGCACAAGACACCGGGGAGCTGTTTTTT. Translation gives CASSAQDTGELFF.

In its sample, this clone was seen a few times. The V and J genes are TRBV6-8 and TRBJ1-3, with 9 positions matching TRBD1. J gave up 0 bases and V 6 bases, and 6 bases lay outside the gene matches. Germline assignment: CDR1 MNHGY and CDR2 SAAAGT. The CDR3 has 16 amino acids. CDR3 region: CASSLGQGSSGNTIYF. CDR3 DNA sequence: TGTGCCAGCAGCCTTGGACAGGGGAGCTCTGGAAACACCATATATTTT.

The genes are TRBV30 and TRBJ1-2; D ambiguous. Germline V gene data show CDR1 as GTSNPN and CDR2 as SVGIG (reference sequence). This CDR3 contains 14 residues. The germline V and J ends were trimmed by 0 bases and 8 bases, with 16 bases remaining between them. The CDR3: CAWSVQWGLGGYTF. The CDR3 nucleotides read TGTGCCTGGAGTGTACAATGGGGTTTAGGCGGCTACACCTTC.

The chain uses TRBV6-8 and TRBJ2-7, with 8 nucleotides matching TRBD1. The CDR3 runs 15 residues. Germline CDR1 reads MNHGY; CDR2 reads SAAAGT. V shed 6 bases, J shed 3 bases, and the junction held 10 bases outside the gene matches. This CDR3 is CASSDRGSYYYEQYF. The CDR3 DNA sequence: TGTGCCAGCAGCGACAGGGGTTCGTATTACTACGAGCAGTACTTC.

V gene TRBV7-6 combines with J gene TRBJ2-7; D may be TRBD1 or TRBD2 (5 bases each). CDR3 length: 14 amino acids. Germline V gives CDR1 SGHVS, CDR2 FNYEAQ. The V gene lost 2 bases and the J gene lost 2 bases, with 10 bases spanning the gap. The CDR3 protein is CASSLTGAAYEQYF. The CDR3 bases are TGTGCCAGCAGCTTAACAGGAGCGGCCTACGAGCAGTACTTC.